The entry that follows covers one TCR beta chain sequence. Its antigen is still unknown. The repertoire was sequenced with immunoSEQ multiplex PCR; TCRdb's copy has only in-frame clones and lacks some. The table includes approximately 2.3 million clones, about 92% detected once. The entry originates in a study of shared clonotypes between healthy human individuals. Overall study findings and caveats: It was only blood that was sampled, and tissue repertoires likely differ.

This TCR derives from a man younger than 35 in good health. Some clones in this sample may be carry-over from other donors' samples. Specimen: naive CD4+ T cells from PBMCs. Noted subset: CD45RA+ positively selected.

This CDR3 is CASSPGVSGYTDTQYF. CDR3 coding DNA: TGTGCCAGCAGCCCGGGGGTTTCGGGTTACACAGATACGCAGTATTTT. The rearrangement links TRBV7-2 to TRBJ2-3, with a tentative D call TRBD2 (6 bases). This CDR3 has 16 amino acids. CDR1 is SGHTA, CDR2 FQGNSA, per germline. The germline V and J ends were trimmed by 5 bases and 2 bases, with 17 bases remaining between them.